The 27 T cell receptor beta chains below come from one sample, sequenced in a study of CD8+ T cells in alopecia areata. RNA was isolated and reverse transcribed to cDNA, the sequencing template. Profiling relied on immunoSEQ multiplex PCR, and the TCRdb table lists in-frame clones only, not all of them. The sample carries approximately 140,000 clones, 75% to 90% recorded once. The sequenced sample was CD8+ T cells sorted from blood, obtained at week 0. All receptors come from a human donor with alopecia areata.

This rearrangement joins TRBV14 to TRBJ1-2; TRBD1 aligns across 9 bases. Germline CDR1 is SGHDN and CDR2 is FVKESK. This CDR3 comprises 14 residues. V gave up 6 bases and J gave up 6 bases; unmatched junction bases: 8. As DNA, the CDR3 is TGTGCCAGCAGTCAAACAGGGGGCGCCGATGGCTACACCTTC. It yields the protein CASSQTGGADGYTF. Variable domain in full (rest from reference TRBV14 and TRBJ1-2): EAGVTQFPSHSVIEKGQTVTLRCDPISGHDNLYWYRRVMGKEIKFLLHFVKESKQDESGMPNNRFLAERTGGTYSTLKVQPAELEDSGVYFCASSQTGGADGYTFGSGTRLTVV.

The chain joins TRBV5-4 to TRBJ2-2; 8 bases map to TRBD2. Germline V gene sequence: CDR1 SGHNT, CDR2 YYREEE (reference sequence). The CDR3 is 14 amino acids. The trim removed 0 bases at V and 6 bases at J, leaving 1 base unmatched. The chain's CDR3 is CASSLGTSPGELFF. CDR3 sequence (DNA): TGTGCCAGCAGCTTGGGGACTAGCCCCGGGGAGCTGTTTTTT.

V is TRBV4-1 and J is TRBJ2-7; D is perhaps TRBD2 (6 bases). Trimming left V 1 base short and J 0 bases short, with 10 bases between. Per germline, CDR1 MGHRA and CDR2 YSYEKL. The CDR3 is made up of 15 amino acids. Here the CDR3 DNA reads TGCGCCAGCAGCCAAGCGGCGGGGAGCTCCTACGAGCAGTACTTC. It specifies CASSQAAGSSYEQYF.

The chain has TRBV27 and TRBJ1-6, with a tentative D call TRBD1 (6 bases). Germline loops: CDR1 MNHEY, CDR2 SMNVEV (reference sequence). This CDR3 comprises 15 residues. V was clipped by 8 bases and J by 8 bases, with 19 bases between them. CDR3 sequence reads: CASAPEGTFHSPLHF. CDR3 DNA sequence: TGTGCCAGCGCGCCGGAAGGGACATTCCATTCACCCCTCCACTTT.

The rearrangement links TRBV7-9 to TRBJ1-2; D perhaps matches TRBD1 (5 bases). The CDR3 contains 13 residues. Trimming removed 6 bases from V and 4 bases from J, with 12 bases in between. Germline V gene lookup returns CDR1 SEHNR and CDR2 FQNEAQ (reference sequence). The CDR3 DNA sequence: TGTGCCAGCAGAGGCAGGGCAGGCTATGGCTACACCTTC. Residues: CASRGRAGYGYTF.

CDR3 nucleotides: TGTGCCAGCAGCCTATACAATGAGCAGTTCTTC. It yields the protein CASSLYNEQFF. The chain recombines TRBV14 with TRBJ2-1; D is undetermined. Germline CDR1 and CDR2: SGHDN and FVKESK. The CDR3 is 11 residues long. The V and J ends lost 4 bases and 4 bases respectively, with 2 bases between them.

The chain recombines TRBV7-9 with TRBJ2-6; D not certain. The CDR3 contains 15 residues. CDR1 and CDR2 (germline): SEHNR, FQNEAQ (reference sequence). The V end was cut by 5 bases, the J end by 4 bases, with 12 bases between. The CDR3 is CASSLMRAGANVLTF. The CDR3 region has the DNA TGTGCCAGCAGCCTTATGAGAGCCGGGGCCAACGTCCTGACTTTC.

The chain has TRBV10-3 and TRBJ2-1, with TRBD2 as a possible D gene (6 bases). V was cut by 2 bases and J by 1 base, with 9 bases left in between. This CDR3 comprises 15 residues. Germline values: CDR1 ENHRY, CDR2 SYGVKD. The CDR3 bases are TGTGCCATCAGTGAGACGGGACTTTCCTACAATGAGCAGTTCTTC. Translated, it gives CAISETGLSYNEQFF.

The chain links TRBV30 to TRBJ2-7; TRBD1 might be the D (5 bases). In germline, CDR1 is GTSNPN, CDR2 SVGIG (reference sequence). Trimming cost V 5 bases and J 0 bases, with 11 bases left between them. This CDR3 is 13 amino acids long. The CDR3 loop reads CAWCTGSSYEQYF. In nucleotides, the CDR3 is TGTGCCTGGTGTACAGGAAGCTCCTACGAGCAGTACTTC. Using reference TRBV30 and TRBJ2-7 for the parts outside the CDR3, the full variable domain is SQTIHQWPATLVQPVGSPLSLECTVEGTSNPNLYWYRQAAGRGLQLLFYSVGIGQISSEVPQNLSASRPQDRQFILSSKKLLLSDSGFYLCAWCTGSSYEQYFGPGTRLTVT.

The V gene is TRBV29-1, the J gene TRBJ2-1; a weak D match, TRBD1 (5 bases). Trimming cost V 1 base and J 3 bases, with 16 bases left between them. CDR1 is SQVTM and CDR2 is ANQGSEA in the germline V gene. The CDR3 sequence is 16 residues long. The CDR3 is CSVEAVDRTNYNEQFF. For the CDR3, the DNA is TGCAGCGTTGAAGCAGTCGACAGAACGAACTACAATGAGCAGTTCTTC.

This clone has just a few counts. The chain is built from TRBV7-9 and TRBJ2-1; no definite D call. CDR3 length: 12 amino acids. Germline lookup yields CDR1 SEHNR and CDR2 FQNEAQ (reference sequence). The ends were cut back, 5 bases at V and 7 bases at J, with 9 bases in the middle. The CDR3 bases are TGTGCCAGCAGCAGCACGGGTAATGAGCAGTTCTTC. Its translation: CASSSTGNEQFF.

The chain is built from TRBV7-6 and TRBJ2-7, with 11 bases identical to TRBD1. This CDR3 comprises 15 residues. Germline V gene sequence: CDR1 SGHVS, CDR2 FNYEAQ. After removal of 4 bases from V and 1 base from J, the junction contained 3 bases not matched to a gene. CDR3 amino acids: CASSSGQGASYEQYF. DNA of the CDR3: TGTGCCAGCAGCTCCGGACAGGGGGCATCCTACGAGCAGTACTTC.

The chain employs TRBV4-1 and TRBJ2-1, with TRBD2 matching 8 bases. After removal of 1 base from V and 5 bases from J, the junction contained 4 bases not matched to a gene. The CDR3 extends over 15 amino acids. Germline values: CDR1 MGHRA, CDR2 YSYEKL. Written as DNA, the CDR3 is TGCGCCAGCAGCCAAGCTAGCGGGTCTAACAATGAGCAGTTCTTC. Amino acid sequence: CASSQASGSNNEQFF.

This chain links TRBV9 with TRBJ2-7, with 7 bases matching TRBD1. J lost 5 bases, V lost 4 bases, and 9 bases had no gene match. The CDR3 loop spans 14 amino acids. In germline, CDR1 is SGDLS, CDR2 YYNGEE. This CDR3 is CASSPSTGFNEQYF. The CDR3 coding sequence is TGTGCCAGCAGCCCTTCGACAGGGTTCAACGAGCAGTACTTC. Full variable domain (outside the CDR3, taken from reference TRBV9 and TRBJ2-7): DSGVTQTPKHLITATGQRVTLRCSPRSGDLSVYWYQQSLDQGLQFLIQYYNGEERAKGNILERFSAQQFPDLHSELNLSSLELGDSALYFCASSPSTGFNEQYFGPGTRLTVT.

This rearrangement joins TRBV4-1 to TRBJ1-1; 7 bases are a match to TRBD1. The CDR3 totals 14 residues. After removal of 5 bases from V and 0 bases from J, the junction contained 3 bases not matched to a gene. Germline assignment: CDR1 MGHRA and CDR2 YSYEKL. The CDR3 bases are TGCGCCAGCAGCGAGGGACAGATGAACACTGAAGCTTTCTTT. Translation: CASSEGQMNTEAFF.

The chain links TRBV4-2 to TRBJ2-3, with TRBD2 matching 7 bases. The CDR3 loop spans 16 amino acids. Germline V gives CDR1 LGHNA, CDR2 YNFKEQ. The J segment lost 1 base and the V segment lost 0 bases, leaving 4 bases of the junction unmatched. The CDR3 DNA reads as TGTGCCAGCAGCCAAGATCCCAGCGGGGGCACAGATACGCAGTATTTT. Translating it yields CASSQDPSGGTDTQYF.

The rearrangement uses TRBV20-1 and TRBJ2-1; D not certain. There are 11 residues in the CDR3. Germline CDR1 DFQATT, CDR2 SNEGSKA (reference sequence). V was shortened by 0 bases and J by 7 bases, with 4 bases between the two germline ends. CDR3 DNA: TGCAGTGCTAGAGATGGTAATGAGCAGTTCTTC. Its translation is CSARDGNEQFF.

V is TRBV2 and J is TRBJ2-7, with 15 nucleotides matching TRBD2. The CDR3 has 16 amino acids. V lost 5 bases and J lost 2; bases outside the gene matches: 4. From germline, CDR1 is SNHLY and CDR2 FYNNEI. The CDR3 spells CASSKGLAGGTYEQYF. The CDR3 DNA follows: TGTGCCAGCAGTAAGGGACTAGCGGGAGGCACCTACGAGCAGTACTTC.

This clone was seen more than once but under ten times. The rearrangement joins TRBV5-4 to TRBJ2-7; TRBD1 aligns across 8 bases. The CDR3 runs to 14 residues. The trim removed 2 bases at V and 5 bases at J, leaving 6 bases unmatched. Per the germline V gene, CDR1 is SGHNT and CDR2 is YYREEE (reference sequence). This CDR3 is CASSFQGAPNEQYF. CDR3 DNA sequence: TGTGCCAGCAGCTTTCAGGGGGCCCCCAACGAGCAGTACTTC. The full variable domain, in which reference TRBV5-4 and TRBJ2-7 provide the parts outside the CDR3, is ETGVTQSPTHLIKTRGQQVTLRCSSQSGHNTVSWYQQALGQGPQFIFQYYREEENGRGNFPPRFSGLQFPNYSSELNVNALELDDSALYLCASSFQGAPNEQYFGPGTRLTVT.

The chain has TRBV19 and TRBJ2-7, with D tentatively TRBD1 or TRBD2 (6 bases each). Germline V gives CDR1 LNHDA, CDR2 SQIVND (reference sequence). V shed 1 base and J shed 3 bases, with 10 bases lying between them. The length of the CDR3 is 14 residues. CDR3 loop: CASSIGGAYYEQYF. As DNA, the CDR3 is TGTGCCAGTAGTATAGGGGGGGCCTACTACGAGCAGTACTTC. The complete variable domain, with remaining parts taken from reference TRBV19 and TRBJ2-7, reads DGGITQSPKYLFRKEGQNVTLSCEQNLNHDAMYWYRQDPGQGLRLIYYSQIVNDFQKGDIAEGYSVSREKKESFPLTVTSAQKNPTAFYLCASSIGGAYYEQYFGPGTRLTVT.

V usage is TRBV6-4 and J usage is TRBJ2-7, with TRBD2 matching 8 bases. The germline V gene has CDR1 MRHNA and CDR2 SNTAGT. The CDR3 has 13 residues. The ends lost 6 bases at V and 2 bases at J; junction bases unmatched: 3. As DNA, the CDR3 is TGTGCCAGCAGCATCGGGGGGGCCTACGAGCAGTACTTC. Encoded protein: CASSIGGAYEQYF.

This rearrangement joins TRBV29-1 to TRBJ1-5, with 10 bases aligning to TRBD1. Germline CDR1 is SQVTM and CDR2 is ANQGSEA. The J segment lost 4 bases and the V segment lost 6 bases, leaving 3 bases of the junction unmatched. The CDR3 has 13 amino acids. The CDR3 nucleotides read TGCAGCGTCGACAGGGGGCCGAATCAGCCCCAGCATTTT. Translated: CSVDRGPNQPQHF.

CDR3 amino acids: CASSRGDYEQYF. In DNA form, the CDR3 reads TGTGCCAGCAGCCGCGGCGACTACGAGCAGTACTTC. The V call is TRBV5-4, the J call TRBJ2-7; D gene ambiguous. Per the germline V gene, CDR1 is SGHNT and CDR2 is YYREEE (reference sequence). V was clipped by 4 bases and J by 3 bases, with 8 bases between them. CDR3 length equals 12 residues.

This clone was seen a single time. The chain employs TRBV30 and TRBJ2-1; a possible D gene is TRBD2 (5 bases). Germline CDR1 is GTSNPN and CDR2 is SVGIG (reference sequence). V was pared by 4 bases and J by 9 bases, with 10 bases between. The CDR3 is 11 residues long. In DNA form, the CDR3 reads TGTGCCTGGACGGAAGGGAGTGAGCAGTTCTTC. This translates into CAWTEGSEQFF.

The chain is built from TRBV5-4 and TRBJ1-1; tentatively, D is TRBD1 (5 bases). The V gene's germline CDR1 is SGHNT and CDR2 YYREEE (reference sequence). This CDR3 spans 17 amino acids. Deletions cut 4 bases from V and 1 base from J, with 20 bases between. The CDR3 nucleotides read TGTGCCAGCAGCCGGAGGGGCCTGAGGTCGCGGAACACTGAAGCTTTCTTT. It specifies CASSRRGLRSRNTEAFF.

V is TRBV7-9 and J is TRBJ2-7, with 7 bases that match TRBD1. Looked up from germline, CDR1 is SEHNR and CDR2 is FQNEAQ (reference sequence). Trimming at V came to 4 bases and at J to 5 bases, leaving 11 bases not matched to a gene. The CDR3 length is 15 residues. The CDR3 protein is CASSSKQGMENEQYF. Written as DNA, the CDR3 is TGTGCCAGCAGCTCGAAACAGGGGATGGAAAACGAGCAGTACTTC.

This clone appeared once. The chain has TRBV27 and TRBJ2-5, with TRBD1 identical over 9 bases. The J call is uncertain, as TRBJ2-7 better fits the DNA end. This CDR3 has 13 residues. Germline V gene data show CDR1 as MNHEY and CDR2 as SMNVEV (reference sequence). CDR3 in amino acids: CASSPGQGNEQYF. The DNA of the CDR3 is TGTGCCAGCAGCCCCGGACAGGGGAACGAGCAGTACTTC.